The rows below give T cell receptor beta chains drawn from one sample of a study of vaccination effects on CD4 cells after COVID-19. Only in-frame clones appear in the TCRdb table, and some are missing; sequencing was by immunoSEQ multiplex PCR. The table records 25,000 to 35,000 clones, roughly 81% of them present only once. These receptors are not linked to any known antigen. Source: CD4+ T cells from PBMCs cultured with HCoV-229E spike peptides, taken after COVID-19 vaccination. The receptors were sampled from a human donor who received a COVID-19 vaccine. Each CDR3 is given with its conserved first and last residue. Each record gives: V gene, CDR3 protein.

TRBV6-1,CASSEHGAQSYEQYF
TRBV11-2,CASSLVFGTGGSYNEQFF
TRBV5-1,CASSFTVNTGELFF
TRBV5-1,CASSLTGPEKTQYF
TRBV7-9,CASSKGGALGGYTF
TRBV5-1,CASSFTPNDGGRETQYF
TRBV4-2,CASSQDVAGGYNEQFF
TRBV10-3,CAISAFGQGGWAFF
TRBV19,CASSLSTGGGYGYTF
TRBV6-6,CASGRQINTEAFF
TRBV5-1,CASSFGGDYGYTF
TRBV10-3,CAIRRAEENTEAFF
TRBV7-6,CASSLVPVRGQETQYF
TRBV25-1,CASSESWQGGGEAFF
TRBV24-1,CATSDSGTGQANYGYTF
TRBV7-9,CASSQTSGRREQYF
TRBV7-9,CASSLRTGGNQPQHF
TRBV20-1,CSAREGPEQYF
TRBV7-2,CASSVSLDTQYF
TRBV7-9,CASSRSGSPYNEQFF
TRBV11-2,CASSLASGLAGGRYEQYF
TRBV6-5,CASSYSWNTEAFF